Below are 9 T cell receptor beta chains sequenced from a single sample in a study of T cells after yellow fever vaccination. MiXCR, run by TCRdb on the 5' RACE reads, gives a single entry per CDR3 protein. The table lists 400,000 to 450,000 distinct CDR3 sequences, roughly a sixth of them singletons. Material: PBMCs, obtained before the yellow fever booster vaccination. The receptors were sampled from a man between 18 and 29 years old who received the YFV17D yellow fever vaccine.

The genes are TRBV6-2 or TRBV6-3 and TRBJ1-1; 11 bases fit TRBD1. V dropped 8 bases and J dropped 1; count of bases not matched to a gene: 9. This CDR3 region has 16 residues. The germline gives CDR1 MNHEY, CDR2 SVGEGT. The chain's CDR3 is CASLDRGLSRNTEAFF. The DNA of the CDR3 is TGTGCCAGCCTGGACAGGGGGCTGAGTAGGAACACTGAAGCTTTCTTT.

This clonotype was picked up a small number of times. V gene TRBV7-9 combines with J gene TRBJ2-5, with D uncertain. Germline V gene lookup returns CDR1 SEHNR and CDR2 FQNEAQ (reference sequence). CDR3 length: 14 residues. V gave up 3 bases and J gave up 2 bases, with 10 bases separating them. CDR3 nucleotides: TGTGCCAGCAGCTTGAGCGATGGTCAAGAGACCCAGTACTTC. This gives the protein CASSLSDGQETQYF. Based on the CDR3 plus reference TRBV7-9 and TRBJ2-5, the full variable domain is DTGVSQNPRHKITKRGQNVTFRCDPISEHNRLYWYRQTLGQGPEFLTYFQNEAQLEKSRLLSDRFSAERPKGSFSTLEIQRTEQGDSAMYLCASSLSDGQETQYFGPGTRLLVL.

V is TRBV27 and J is TRBJ2-7, with 8 bases fitting TRBD2. Germline V gene data show CDR1 as MNHEY and CDR2 as SMNVEV (reference sequence). The CDR3 contains 11 residues. The ends lost 7 bases at V and 5 bases at J; junction bases unmatched: 1. The CDR3 DNA reads TGTGCCAGCACGGGAGGGGACGAGCAGTACTTC. Amino acids: CASTGGDEQYF.

This clonotype showed up just a few times. The chain joins TRBV12-3 or TRBV12-4 to TRBJ2-1; TRBD1 matches at 9 bases. J gave up 5 bases and V 0 bases, and 8 bases lay outside the gene matches. This CDR3 is built from 17 residues. CDR3 protein: CASSLATGNRGHNEQFF. The CDR3 DNA is TGTGCCAGCAGTTTAGCGACGGGGAACAGGGGGCACAATGAGCAGTTCTTC.

There are a few counts of this clonotype. J is TRBJ2-3 and V is TRBV3-1; TRBD2 aligns across 9 bases. The CDR3 consists of 19 residues. Trimming took 0 bases from V and 0 from J; bases not matched to a gene: 10. CDR1 is LGHDT and CDR2 is YNNKEL in the germline V gene (reference sequence). The CDR3 nucleotides are TGTGCCAGCAGCCAAGATGGGCCGGGACTAGCCGCTAGCACAGATACGCAGTATTTT. Protein: CASSQDGPGLAASTDTQYF.

This clonotype has a handful of counts. The chain recombines TRBV6-5 with TRBJ2-5; 7 bases fit TRBD2. Germline lookup yields CDR1 MNHEY and CDR2 SVGAGI. Trimming removed 0 bases from V and 2 bases from J; junction bases left unmatched: 6. There are 16 residues in the CDR3. The CDR3: CASSYSPAGVQETQYF. In nucleotides, the CDR3 is TGTGCCAGCAGTTACTCGCCGGCGGGGGTACAAGAGACCCAGTACTTC.

The chain uses TRBV12-3 or TRBV12-4 and TRBJ2-5, with 7 bases matching TRBD2. V shed 7 bases and J 4 bases; nucleotides not matched to a gene: 12. CDR3 length: 15 amino acids. CDR3 in amino acids: CASINGRTRGETQYF. The CDR3 DNA reads as TGTGCCAGCATCAACGGTCGGACTAGGGGAGAGACCCAGTACTTC.

The V and J genes are TRBV7-2 and TRBJ2-1; unclear D gene. Germline lookup yields CDR1 SGHTA and CDR2 FQGNSA. CDR3 size: 12 residues. V lost 1 base and J lost 8, with 6 bases in between. This CDR3 reads CASSLGFYEQFF. The CDR3 DNA follows: TGTGCCAGCAGCTTAGGGTTCTATGAGCAGTTCTTC.

This clonotype was picked up a small number of times. The chain employs TRBV5-1 and TRBJ2-7; D is perhaps TRBD1 (6 bases). CDR3 size: 14 residues. CDR1 and CDR2 (germline): SGHRS, YFSETQ. V dropped 4 bases and J dropped 0 bases, with 11 bases sitting between them. DNA for the CDR3: TGCGCCAGCAGCCGGGACACCAGCTCCTACGAGCAGTACGTC. It codes for CASSRDTSSYEQYV.